The clone carrying this TCR beta chain was seen once. The antigen is not known. This record belongs to a study of PD-1 blockade in mismatch repair-deficient tumors. Study at large: Enrolled about 2012-2016, patients had progressing, pretreated mismatch repair-deficient cancers of 12 types.

Study results and limitations: Tumor-resident clones, often absent from pretreatment blood, expanded after pembrolizumab and then contracted.

All patients were mismatch repair deficient, assessed by either PCR or immunohistochemistry. This CDR3 contains 18 residues. CDR1 and CDR2 from the germline V gene are MNHEY and SMNVEV (reference sequence). V shed 2 bases, J shed 3 bases, and the junction held 14 bases outside the gene matches. Measured with immunoSEQ multiplex PCR; TCRdb has only the in-frame clones, and not every one. This sample has about 60,000 clones, with roughly 88% found just once. This TCR came from an adult with mismatch repair-deficient cancer. The chain has TRBV27 and TRBJ1-1; 8 bases are shared with TRBD1. The source was peripheral blood, collected 52 weeks after starting pembrolizumab. CDR3 sequence reads: CASSLRSVQGALHTEAFF. The CDR3 nucleotides read TGTGCCAGCAGTTTAAGGTCTGTCCAGGGGGCACTCCACACTGAAGCTTTCTTT.